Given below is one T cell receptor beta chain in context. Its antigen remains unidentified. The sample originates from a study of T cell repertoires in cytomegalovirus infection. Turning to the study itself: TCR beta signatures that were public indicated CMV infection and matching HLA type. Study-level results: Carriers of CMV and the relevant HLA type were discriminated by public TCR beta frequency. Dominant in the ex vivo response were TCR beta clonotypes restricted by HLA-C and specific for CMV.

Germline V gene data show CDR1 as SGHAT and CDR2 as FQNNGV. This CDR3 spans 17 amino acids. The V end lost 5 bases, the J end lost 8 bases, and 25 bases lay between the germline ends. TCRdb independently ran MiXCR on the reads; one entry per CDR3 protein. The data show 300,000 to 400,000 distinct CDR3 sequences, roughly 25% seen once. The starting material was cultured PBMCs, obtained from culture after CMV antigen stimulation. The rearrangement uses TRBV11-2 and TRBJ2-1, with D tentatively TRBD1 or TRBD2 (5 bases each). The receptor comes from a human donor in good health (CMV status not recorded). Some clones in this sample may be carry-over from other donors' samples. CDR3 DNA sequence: TGTGCCAGCAGCGTGACCCCTACCCACCGGGACGGCGATGAGCAGTTCTTC. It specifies CASSVTPTHRDGDEQFF. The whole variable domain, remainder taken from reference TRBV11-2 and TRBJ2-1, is EAGVAQSPRYKIIEKRQSVAFWCNPISGHATLYWYQQILGQGPKLLIQFQNNGVVDDSQLPKDRFSAERLKGVDSTLKIQPAKLEDSAVYLCASSVTPTHRDGDEQFFGPGTRLTVL.